This is a list of T cell receptor beta chains from one sample in a study of beta chain features in type 1 diabetes. Repertoires were generated with immunoSEQ multiplex PCR, while TCRdb's copy carries only in-frame clones and drops some. The sample has about 400,000 clones, roughly an eighth seen once. Sequencing was done on a sample of naive CD4+ T cells from blood. The receptors come from a man between 18 and 35 years old in good health. The CDR3 runs from the conserved cysteine through the conserved F or W. A D gene is named only where the DNA matches it firmly. The size field is filled for only some rows; it gives once, few, many or a size class.

d_call: TRBD2; v_call: TRBV30; j_call: TRBJ2-4; clone_size: .; cdr3_aa: CALVAGGPNIQYF; cdr3_nt: TGTGCCTTAGTAGCGGGAGGGCCGAACATTCAGTACTTC
d_call: TRBD1; v_call: TRBV7-3; j_call: TRBJ2-1; clone_size: .; cdr3_aa: CASSADRDNEQFF; cdr3_nt: TGTGCCAGCAGCGCCGACAGGGACAATGAGCAGTTCTTC
d_call: TRBD1; v_call: TRBV7-2; j_call: TRBJ1-5; clone_size: .; cdr3_aa: CASSEDRAPQPQHF; cdr3_nt: TGTGCCAGCAGCGAAGACAGGGCGCCCCAGCCCCAGCATTTT
d_call: TRBD2; v_call: TRBV2; j_call: TRBJ2-7; clone_size: .; cdr3_aa: CASSVPGGLFEQYF; cdr3_nt: TGTGCCAGCAGTGTACCGGGGGGGCTTTTCGAGCAGTACTTC
d_call: TRBD1; v_call: TRBV6-5; j_call: TRBJ2-1; clone_size: .; cdr3_aa: CASTGQDYNEQFF; cdr3_nt: TGTGCCAGCACCGGACAGGATTACAATGAGCAGTTCTTC
d_call: .; v_call: TRBV5-8; j_call: TRBJ2-5; clone_size: .; cdr3_aa: CASSFEQETQYF; cdr3_nt: TGTGCCAGCAGCTTTGAGCAAGAGACCCAGTACTTC
d_call: .; v_call: TRBV11-3; j_call: TRBJ2-1; clone_size: .; cdr3_aa: CASSASSYNEQFF; cdr3_nt: TGTGCCAGCAGTGCGAGCTCCTACAATGAGCAGTTCTTC
d_call: .; v_call: TRBV28; j_call: TRBJ2-7; clone_size: few; cdr3_aa: CASSLGAPYEQYF; cdr3_nt: TGTGCCAGCAGTTTAGGGGCTCCCTACGAGCAGTACTTC
d_call: .; v_call: TRBV7-9; j_call: TRBJ2-1; clone_size: .; cdr3_aa: CASSLPGFTYNEQFF; cdr3_nt: TGTGCCAGCAGCTTACCGGGTTTTACCTACAATGAGCAGTTCTTC
d_call: TRBD2; v_call: TRBV7-9; j_call: TRBJ2-1; clone_size: few; cdr3_aa: CASSLGGTRGYNEQFF; cdr3_nt: TGTGCCAGCAGCTTGGGAGGGACTCGGGGGTACAATGAGCAGTTCTTC
d_call: .; v_call: TRBV15; j_call: TRBJ2-5; clone_size: many; cdr3_aa: CATSRGTGETQYF; cdr3_nt: TGTGCCACCAGCAGGGGAACAGGGGAGACCCAGTACTTC
d_call: .; v_call: TRBV18; j_call: TRBJ1-4; clone_size: few; cdr3_aa: CASSPGATNEKLFF; cdr3_nt: TGTGCCAGCTCGCCGGGGGCAACTAATGAAAAACTGTTTTTT
d_call: TRBD1; v_call: TRBV9; j_call: TRBJ2-1; clone_size: few; cdr3_aa: CASSATGDRTDNEQFF; cdr3_nt: TGTGCCAGCAGCGCCACTGGGGACAGAACTGACAATGAGCAGTTCTTC
d_call: TRBD2; v_call: TRBV7-9; j_call: TRBJ2-7; clone_size: .; cdr3_aa: CASSFSGGGSYEQYF; cdr3_nt: TGTGCCAGCAGCTTCTCGGGCGGGGGGTCCTACGAGCAGTACTTC
d_call: TRBD2; v_call: TRBV4-3; j_call: TRBJ2-7; clone_size: .; cdr3_aa: CASSLIGSGSYEQYF; cdr3_nt: TGCGCCAGCAGCCTTATCGGAAGCGGGAGCTACGAGCAGTACTTC
d_call: TRBD2; v_call: TRBV4-3; j_call: TRBJ2-3; clone_size: few; cdr3_aa: CASSQGYSGGTDTQYF; cdr3_nt: TGCGCCAGCAGCCAAGGTTACAGCGGGGGCACAGATACGCAGTATTTT
d_call: TRBD1; v_call: TRBV28; j_call: TRBJ1-4; clone_size: .; cdr3_aa: CASSSGQGNEKLFF; cdr3_nt: TGTGCCAGCAGTTCTGGACAGGGGAATGAAAAACTGTTTTTT
d_call: .; v_call: TRBV15; j_call: TRBJ2-7; clone_size: .; cdr3_aa: CATSDNPRTYEQYF; cdr3_nt: TGTGCCACCAGCGACAACCCCAGGACCTACGAGCAGTACTTC
d_call: .; v_call: TRBV5-6; j_call: TRBJ1-6; clone_size: .; cdr3_aa: CASSSGSPLHF; cdr3_nt: TGTGCCAGCAGCTCCGGTTCACCCCTCCACTTT
d_call: TRBD2; v_call: TRBV11-2; j_call: TRBJ2-1; clone_size: .; cdr3_aa: CASSLAGGSRSYNEQFF; cdr3_nt: TGTGCCAGCAGCTTGGCGGGCGGGAGTAGGAGCTACAATGAGCAGTTCTTC
d_call: TRBD1; v_call: TRBV7-3; j_call: TRBJ1-1; clone_size: .; cdr3_aa: CASSLWTGAKTEAFF; cdr3_nt: TGTGCCAGCAGCCTGTGGACAGGGGCTAAGACTGAAGCTTTCTTT
d_call: .; v_call: TRBV7-2; j_call: TRBJ1-2; clone_size: .; cdr3_aa: CASMAGDGYTF; cdr3_nt: TGTGCCTCTATGGCAGGGGATGGCTACACCTTC
d_call: .; v_call: TRBV5-1; j_call: TRBJ2-1; clone_size: .; cdr3_aa: CASSVSTPGNEQFF; cdr3_nt: TGCGCCAGCAGCGTTTCTACCCCGGGGAATGAGCAGTTCTTC
d_call: TRBD2; v_call: TRBV10-3; j_call: TRBJ2-5; clone_size: .; cdr3_aa: CAISAGTSGEETQYF; cdr3_nt: TGTGCCATCAGTGCCGGGACTAGCGGCGAAGAGACCCAGTACTTC
d_call: .; v_call: TRBV5-4; j_call: TRBJ2-5; clone_size: .; cdr3_aa: CASSPMGLQETQYF; cdr3_nt: TGTGCCAGCAGCCCTATGGGCTTACAAGAGACCCAGTACTTC
d_call: TRBD1; v_call: TRBV7-2; j_call: TRBJ2-1; clone_size: .; cdr3_aa: CASSTVQGGYEQFF; cdr3_nt: TGTGCCAGCAGTACGGTCCAAGGGGGCTATGAGCAGTTCTTC
d_call: TRBD2; v_call: TRBV4-2; j_call: TRBJ2-1; clone_size: .; cdr3_aa: CASSQETSGGREQFF; cdr3_nt: TGTGCCAGCAGCCAAGAGACTAGCGGGGGTAGAGAGCAGTTCTTC
d_call: TRBD1; v_call: TRBV7-2; j_call: TRBJ1-5; clone_size: .; cdr3_aa: CASSDQQGNQPQHF; cdr3_nt: TGTGCCAGCAGCGATCAACAGGGGAATCAGCCCCAGCATTTT
d_call: .; v_call: TRBV13; j_call: TRBJ1-2; clone_size: .; cdr3_aa: CASSLDRAYGYTF; cdr3_nt: TGTGCCAGCAGCTTAGACAGGGCCTATGGCTACACCTTC
d_call: .; v_call: TRBV28; j_call: TRBJ2-7; clone_size: .; cdr3_aa: CASSPGQSAYEQYF; cdr3_nt: TGTGCCAGCAGCCCTGGACAGTCAGCCTACGAGCAGTACTTC
d_call: TRBD2; v_call: TRBV28; j_call: TRBJ2-1; clone_size: .; cdr3_aa: CASRPTSGRYNEQFF; cdr3_nt: TGTGCCAGCAGACCAACTAGCGGGAGATACAATGAGCAGTTCTTC
d_call: .; v_call: TRBV29-1; j_call: TRBJ2-3; clone_size: few; cdr3_aa: CSVGTPLSGDTQYF; cdr3_nt: TGCAGCGTCGGGACTCCCCTATCCGGAGATACGCAGTATTTT
d_call: TRBD2; v_call: TRBV23-1; j_call: TRBJ2-7; clone_size: few; cdr3_aa: CASTSGGGVSYEQYF; cdr3_nt: TGCGCCAGCACCTCAGGCGGGGGTGTCTCCTACGAGCAGTACTTC
d_call: TRBD1; v_call: TRBV5-4; j_call: TRBJ2-1; clone_size: .; cdr3_aa: CASRFGQGAYNEQFF; cdr3_nt: TGTGCCAGCAGATTTGGACAGGGCGCCTACAATGAGCAGTTCTTC
d_call: .; v_call: TRBV4-3; j_call: TRBJ2-7; clone_size: .; cdr3_aa: CASSQKLRVREQYF; cdr3_nt: TGCGCCAGCAGCCAAAAGCTCAGGGTTCGCGAGCAGTACTTC
d_call: .; v_call: TRBV29-1; j_call: TRBJ2-1; clone_size: .; cdr3_aa: CSVDWQLPYNEQFF; cdr3_nt: TGCAGCGTTGATTGGCAGTTGCCTTACAATGAGCAGTTCTTC
d_call: .; v_call: TRBV19; j_call: TRBJ2-7; clone_size: few; cdr3_aa: CASSREGGYEQYF; cdr3_nt: TGTGCCAGTAGTAGGGAAGGAGGCTACGAGCAGTACTTC
d_call: .; v_call: TRBV7-2; j_call: TRBJ2-3; clone_size: few; cdr3_aa: CASSLGGAGSPRAQYF; cdr3_nt: TGTGCCAGCAGCTTGGGCGGGGCGGGGAGTCCTCGGGCGCAGTATTTT
d_call: .; v_call: TRBV4-2; j_call: TRBJ1-2; clone_size: .; cdr3_aa: CASSQGVRDYGYTF; cdr3_nt: TGTGCCAGCAGCCAAGGGGTCAGGGACTATGGCTACACCTTC
d_call: TRBD1; v_call: TRBV28; j_call: TRBJ2-2; clone_size: few; cdr3_aa: CASSLGQGAGGELFF; cdr3_nt: TGTGCCAGCAGTTTGGGACAGGGGGCCGGCGGGGAGCTGTTTTTT
d_call: TRBD2; v_call: TRBV11-2; j_call: TRBJ2-7; clone_size: few; cdr3_aa: CASSLTSGGSYEQYF; cdr3_nt: TGTGCCAGCAGCTTAACTAGCGGGGGCTCCTACGAGCAGTACTTC
d_call: .; v_call: TRBV11-3; j_call: TRBJ2-2; clone_size: .; cdr3_aa: CASSLVRGTGELFF; cdr3_nt: TGTGCCAGCAGCTTAGTAAGAGGCACCGGGGAGCTGTTTTTT
d_call: .; v_call: TRBV9; j_call: TRBJ1-1; clone_size: few; cdr3_aa: CASSVNPSGALNTEAFF; cdr3_nt: TGTGCCAGCAGCGTAAACCCTTCGGGAGCCTTGAACACTGAAGCTTTCTTT
d_call: TRBD2; v_call: TRBV4-2; j_call: TRBJ2-1; clone_size: .; cdr3_aa: CASSQRLAGYNEQFF; cdr3_nt: TGTGCCAGCAGCCAACGGCTAGCGGGGTACAATGAGCAGTTCTTC
d_call: TRBD1; v_call: TRBV6-5; j_call: TRBJ1-5; clone_size: .; cdr3_aa: CASSYSSDRVTQPQHF; cdr3_nt: TGTGCCAGCAGTTACTCGAGTGACAGGGTAACTCAGCCCCAGCATTTT
d_call: .; v_call: TRBV28; j_call: TRBJ1-6; clone_size: few; cdr3_aa: CASSDRRASPLHF; cdr3_nt: TGTGCCAGCAGTGACAGGCGGGCTTCACCCCTCCACTTT
d_call: TRBD2; v_call: TRBV29-1; j_call: TRBJ2-5; clone_size: few; cdr3_aa: CSVERGETQYF; cdr3_nt: TGCAGCGTTGAGCGGGGGGAGACCCAGTACTTC
d_call: TRBD2; v_call: TRBV18; j_call: TRBJ2-1; clone_size: .; cdr3_aa: CASSINTPTSGRATGTEQFF; cdr3_nt: TGTGCCAGCTCGATTAACACCCCGACTAGCGGGAGGGCGACCGGCACTGAGCAGTTCTTC
d_call: TRBD1; v_call: TRBV7-2; j_call: TRBJ1-5; clone_size: few; cdr3_aa: CASSRLPRGDQPQHF; cdr3_nt: TGTGCCAGCAGCCGACTCCCCAGGGGGGATCAGCCCCAGCATTTT
d_call: .; v_call: TRBV28; j_call: TRBJ1-2; clone_size: few; cdr3_aa: CAILGGTADERYGYTF; cdr3_nt: TGTGCCATCCTCGGAGGGACCGCCGACGAACGCTATGGCTACACCTTC
d_call: .; v_call: TRBV20-1; j_call: TRBJ2-1; clone_size: few; cdr3_aa: CSARQGNEQFF; cdr3_nt: TGCAGTGCCCGGCAGGGCAATGAGCAGTTCTTC
d_call: TRBD1; v_call: TRBV6-5; j_call: TRBJ1-2; clone_size: .; cdr3_aa: CASSPRDRDGYTF; cdr3_nt: TGTGCCAGCAGTCCAAGGGACAGGGATGGCTACACCTTC
d_call: .; v_call: TRBV7-2; j_call: TRBJ2-4; clone_size: few; cdr3_aa: CASSPGAVNRVAKNIQYF; cdr3_nt: TGTGCCAGCAGCCCAGGGGCCGTAAACCGGGTAGCCAAAAACATTCAGTACTTC
d_call: .; v_call: TRBV18; j_call: TRBJ1-5; clone_size: few; cdr3_aa: CASSPWPGGDQPQHF; cdr3_nt: TGTGCCAGCTCACCCTGGCCGGGGGGCGATCAGCCCCAGCATTTT
d_call: .; v_call: TRBV6-1; j_call: TRBJ1-2; clone_size: few; cdr3_aa: CASSDLYYGYTF; cdr3_nt: TGTGCCAGCAGTGACTTGTACTATGGCTACACCTTC
d_call: .; v_call: TRBV7-9; j_call: TRBJ1-5; clone_size: .; cdr3_aa: CASTPKGGSNQPQHF; cdr3_nt: TGTGCCAGCACCCCCAAGGGGGGGAGCAATCAGCCCCAGCATTTT
d_call: .; v_call: TRBV19; j_call: TRBJ2-7; clone_size: .; cdr3_aa: CASSQGSGLYEQYF; cdr3_nt: TGTGCCAGTAGTCAGGGGTCAGGGCTCTACGAGCAGTACTTC
d_call: TRBD2; v_call: TRBV11-1; j_call: TRBJ2-7; clone_size: .; cdr3_aa: CASSLRGISGPYEQYF; cdr3_nt: TGTGCCAGCAGCTTAAGAGGAATTAGCGGGCCCTACGAGCAGTACTTC
d_call: .; v_call: TRBV6-5; j_call: TRBJ1-2; clone_size: .; cdr3_aa: CASSYSKGGYTF; cdr3_nt: TGTGCCAGCAGTTACTCGAAGGGGGGCTACACCTTC